The next 9 T cell receptor beta chains were all read from a single sample in a study of T cells in Graves' hyperthyroidism and ophthalmopathy. Amplification targeted TCR beta CDR3 regions from RNA transcripts. Using the HTBI primer set, a first-round RT-PCR was run on the TCR CDR3. TCRdb ran MiXCR on the multiplex PCR reads and lists one entry per CDR3 protein. This table has 380,000 or so distinct CDR3 sequences, roughly 13% appearing once. Sequenced input: blood. The receptors were gathered from a man under 40 with Graves' hyperthyroidism that later progressed to Graves' ophthalmopathy.

This clonotype was seen more than once but under ten times. V is TRBV5-1 and J is TRBJ2-7; D is possibly TRBD1 (5 bases). Looked up from germline, CDR1 is SGHRS and CDR2 is YFSETQ. The CDR3 length is 14 residues. Trimming pared 1 base from V and 2 bases from J, leaving 10 bases between. CDR3 sequence (DNA): TGCGCCAGCAGCTTGTCCTGGGGCCCCTACGAGCAGTACTTC. It yields the protein CASSLSWGPYEQYF.

Details on this clonotype: Just one base apart from a much larger clone, this may be a read error. The chain employs TRBV5-1 and TRBJ2-7; TRBD1 matches at 7 bases. Germline CDR1 SGHRS, CDR2 YFSETQ. The CDR3 runs to 13 residues. CDR3 coding DNA: TGCGCCAGCAGCCGACAGGGCAGGGGTGAGCGGTACTTC. Protein product: CASSRQGRGERYF.

This clonotype was found a few times. The genes are TRBV4-1 and TRBJ2-1; no definite D call. Per germline, CDR1 MGHRA and CDR2 YSYEKL. The length of the CDR3 is 11 residues. Trimming took off 0 bases at V and 12 bases at J, with 6 bases between the two ends. The CDR3 nucleotides are TGCGCCAGCAGCCAAGATCGAGGGCAGTTCTTC. Its translation: CASSQDRGQFF.

There are many counts of this clonotype. This chain joins TRBV12-5 and TRBJ2-5; TRBD2 matches at 8 bases. The CDR3 contains 19 residues. The germline V gene has CDR1 LGHNT and CDR2 FRNRAP. J was trimmed by 5 bases and V by 0 bases; bases with no gene match: 17. The CDR3 DNA is TGTGCTAGTGGTTTGGTACTAGGGTTGAGTGCTAGCGGGCGGGAGACCCAGTACTTC. It codes for CASGLVLGLSASGRETQYF.

This clonotype was seen a single time. Germline is not matched at one junction end, which may reflect a read error. The gene calls are TRBV6-1 and TRBJ2-5; D might be TRBD2 (6 bases). Germline V gene sequence: CDR1 MNHNS, CDR2 SASEGT. The CDR3 contains 14 residues. The CDR3 sequence: CAGRRLGGKETQYF. For the CDR3, the DNA is TGTGCCGGCAGACGCCTGGGGGGTAAAGAGACCCAGTACTTC.

This clonotype occurred many times. The chain combines TRBV18 with TRBJ2-7, with D uncertain. Germline V gene sequence: CDR1 KGHSH, CDR2 LQKENI. The CDR3 covers 14 residues. Trimming removed 1 base at V and 5 bases at J, with 12 bases between. CDR3 sequence reads: CASSPRIGFNEQYF. CDR3 nucleotide sequence: TGTGCCAGCTCACCACGTATAGGGTTCAACGAGCAGTACTTC.

This clonotype was seen more than once but under ten times. The rearrangement uses TRBV20-1 and TRBJ1-5; a possible D gene is TRBD1 (6 bases). Trimming stripped 3 bases from V and 6 bases from J, with 12 bases between. The germline CDR1 and CDR2 sequences are DFQATT and SNEGSKA (reference sequence). The CDR3 sequence is 13 residues long. DNA for the CDR3: TGCAGTGCTAGCAGGGGCGGGGGTCAGCCCCAGCATTTT. As protein: CSASRGGGQPQHF.

This clonotype has only a few counts. J is TRBJ1-1 and V is TRBV6-1; D gene uncertain. Per the germline V gene, CDR1 is MNHNS and CDR2 is SASEGT. This CDR3 has 8 amino acids. Trimming took off 8 bases at V and 11 bases at J, with 6 bases between the two ends. Here the CDR3 DNA reads TGTGCCAGCTTGGGGGCTTTCTTT. It codes for CASLGAFF.

This clonotype was picked up many times. V usage is TRBV7-8 and J usage is TRBJ1-1; D ambiguous. This CDR3 spans 14 amino acids. V was pared by 1 base and J by 4 bases, with 10 bases between. Germline loops: CDR1 SGHVS, CDR2 FQNEAQ. DNA for the CDR3: TGTGCCAGCAGCTTAGGTCTGGGGAGCACTGAAGCTTTCTTT. It yields the protein CASSLGLGSTEAFF.